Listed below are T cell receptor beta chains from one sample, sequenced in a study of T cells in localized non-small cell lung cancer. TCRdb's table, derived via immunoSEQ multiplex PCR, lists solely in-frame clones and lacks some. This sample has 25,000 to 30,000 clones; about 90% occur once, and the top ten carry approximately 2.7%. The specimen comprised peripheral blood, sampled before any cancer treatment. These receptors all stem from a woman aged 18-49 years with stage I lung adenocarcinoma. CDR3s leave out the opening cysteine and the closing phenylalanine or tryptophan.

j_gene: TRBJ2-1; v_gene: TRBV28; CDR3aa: ASSATSGGSNEQF
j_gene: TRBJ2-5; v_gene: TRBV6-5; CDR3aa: ASSYLATGGLETQY
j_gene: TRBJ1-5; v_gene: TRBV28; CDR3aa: ASRGQGFNQPQH
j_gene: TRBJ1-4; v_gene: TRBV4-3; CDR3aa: ASSSQGATNEKLF
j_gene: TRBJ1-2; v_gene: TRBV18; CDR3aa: ASSPPRGTWGYT
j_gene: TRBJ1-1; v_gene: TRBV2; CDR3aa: ARGTGLQANTEAF
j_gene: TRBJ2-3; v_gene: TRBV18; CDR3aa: ASSPPPGRTDTQY
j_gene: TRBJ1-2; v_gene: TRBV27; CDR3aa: ASSMTGAGYGYT
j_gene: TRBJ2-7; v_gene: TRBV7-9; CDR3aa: ASSLDLLGTGSEQY
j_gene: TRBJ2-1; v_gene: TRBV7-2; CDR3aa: ASSLASLGEQF
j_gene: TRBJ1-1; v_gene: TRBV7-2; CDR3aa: ASSSSQNTEAF
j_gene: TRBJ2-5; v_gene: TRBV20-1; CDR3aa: SALGETQY
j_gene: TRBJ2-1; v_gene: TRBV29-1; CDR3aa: SVEAGFSYNEQF
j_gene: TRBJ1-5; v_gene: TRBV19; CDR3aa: ASSRDRAAQPQH
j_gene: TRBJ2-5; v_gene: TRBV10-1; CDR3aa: ARPLAGEWEETQY
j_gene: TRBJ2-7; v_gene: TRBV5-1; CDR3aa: ASRLAGGPDEQY
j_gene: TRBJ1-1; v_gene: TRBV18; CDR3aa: ASSSVEGTEAF
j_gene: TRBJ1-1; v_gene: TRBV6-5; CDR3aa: AVTANTEAF
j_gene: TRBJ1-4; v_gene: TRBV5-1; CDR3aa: ASSSGPTNEKLF
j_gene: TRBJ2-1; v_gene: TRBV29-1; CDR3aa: SVYPGSNNEQF
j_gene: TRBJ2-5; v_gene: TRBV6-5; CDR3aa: ASSYNRDQETQY
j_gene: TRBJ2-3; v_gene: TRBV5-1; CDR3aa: ASSLDRSTDTQY
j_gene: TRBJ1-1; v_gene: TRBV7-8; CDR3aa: ASSGTGTGNTEAF
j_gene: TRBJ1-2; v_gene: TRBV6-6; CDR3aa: ASSPGQASGYGYT
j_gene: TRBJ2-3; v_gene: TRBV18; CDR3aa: ASSPLDRADTQY
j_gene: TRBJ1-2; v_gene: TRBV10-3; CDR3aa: ATWTGDIKRYGYT
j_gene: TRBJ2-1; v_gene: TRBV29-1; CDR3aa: SVVAPGRDYNEQF
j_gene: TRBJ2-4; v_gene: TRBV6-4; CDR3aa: ASSDGTGVILDKNIQY
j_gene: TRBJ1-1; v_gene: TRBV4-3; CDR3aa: ASSLASGWNTEAF
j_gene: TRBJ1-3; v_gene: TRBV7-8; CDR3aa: ASSGFMNSGNTIY
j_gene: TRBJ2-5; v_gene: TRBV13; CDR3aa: ASSFSGDQETQY
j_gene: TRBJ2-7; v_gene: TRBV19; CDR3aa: ASSIGAEDEQY
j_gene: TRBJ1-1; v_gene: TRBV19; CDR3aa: ASSQDRVMTEAF
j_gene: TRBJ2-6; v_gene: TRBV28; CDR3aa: ASSLSMFRSGANVLT
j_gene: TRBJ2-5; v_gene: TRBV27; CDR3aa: ASSGILAGAVETQY
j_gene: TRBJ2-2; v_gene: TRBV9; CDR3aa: ASSVGNTGELF
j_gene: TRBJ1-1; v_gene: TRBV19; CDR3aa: ASSSTVATEAF
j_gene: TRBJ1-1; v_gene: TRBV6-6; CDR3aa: ASSYWGARNTEAF
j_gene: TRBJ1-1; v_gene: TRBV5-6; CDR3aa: ASSPWDRDSNEAF
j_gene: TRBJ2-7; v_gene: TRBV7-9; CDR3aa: ASSSPTGYEQY
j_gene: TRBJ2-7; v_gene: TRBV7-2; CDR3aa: ASSYVRDSYEQY
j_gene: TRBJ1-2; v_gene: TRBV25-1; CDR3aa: ASSFQGNYGYT
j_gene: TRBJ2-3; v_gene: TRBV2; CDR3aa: ASTLHGTSGSVTDTQY
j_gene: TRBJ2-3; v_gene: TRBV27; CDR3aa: ASRLAEDTDTQY
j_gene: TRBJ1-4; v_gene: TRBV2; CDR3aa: ASTDYRSEKLF
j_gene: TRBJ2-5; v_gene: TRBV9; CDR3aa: ASSVEGLAGPETQY
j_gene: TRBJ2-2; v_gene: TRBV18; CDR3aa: ASSPSFSNTGELF